This passage covers 12 T cell receptor beta chains from one sample sequenced in a study of T cell changes during pregnancy in multiple sclerosis. Libraries were prepared by immunoSEQ multiplex PCR; TCRdb keeps only in-frame clonotypes and omits some of them. This sample has approximately 58,000 clones, with roughly 90% found just once. Sample: peripheral blood, taken in the second trimester of pregnancy. The receptors stem from a female donor in good health, enrolled as a control in a pregnancy study.

The V and J genes are TRBV6-5 and TRBJ1-6; D is possibly TRBD1 (6 bases). Deletions cut 9 bases from V and 8 bases from J, with 17 bases between. The CDR3 is made up of 14 amino acids. Germline assignment: CDR1 MNHEY and CDR2 SVGAGI. CDR3 nucleotide sequence: TGTGCCAGTGGAGGCAGGGGCGACGATTCACCCCTCCACTTT. Its protein product is CASGGRGDDSPLHF.

This chain links TRBV9 with TRBJ1-4, with 8 bases identical to TRBD1. The CDR3 has 15 residues. J lost 8 bases, V lost 0 bases, and 6 bases had no gene match. Germline V gene sequence: CDR1 SGDLS, CDR2 YYNGEE. This CDR3 reads CASSVGVQGGEKLFF. The CDR3 region has the DNA TGTGCCAGCAGCGTAGGCGTACAGGGGGGCGAAAAACTGTTTTTT.

The chain employs TRBV29-1 and TRBJ1-1, with TRBD1 matching 8 bases. V gave up 1 base and J gave up 5 bases; unmatched junction bases: 18. There are 18 residues in the CDR3. Germline CDR1 and CDR2: SQVTM and ANQGSEA. DNA for the CDR3: TGCAGCGTTGAAGTCCCCCAGGAGGCAGGGGGCGCGTGGACTGAAGCTTTCTTT. Translation gives CSVEVPQEAGGAWTEAFF.

The chain couples TRBV6-5 to TRBJ2-1; possible D gene TRBD1, 7 bases. V was trimmed by 6 bases and J by 3 bases, leaving 15 bases between them. The CDR3 length is 15 residues. Germline CDR1 is MNHEY and CDR2 is SVGAGI. The CDR3 region is CASRPPGGIYNEQFF. CDR3 bases: TGTGCCAGCAGACCCCCAGGGGGGATCTACAATGAGCAGTTCTTC.

This chain links TRBV19 with TRBJ2-7; TRBD2 agrees at 14 bases. The CDR3 extends over 18 amino acids. Germline CDR1 LNHDA, CDR2 SQIVND (reference sequence). Unmatched junction bases numbered 15, after V lost 5 bases and J lost 6 bases. The CDR3: CASSSSRTSGRMLGEQYF. CDR3 nucleotide sequence: TGTGCCAGTAGTTCCTCGAGGACTAGCGGGAGGATGTTGGGCGAGCAGTACTTC.

J is TRBJ1-1 and V is TRBV28; D is unresolved. The CDR3 covers 13 residues. The germline CDR1 and CDR2 sequences are MDHEN and SYDVKM. V dropped 5 bases and J dropped 6 bases, with 13 bases sitting between them. CDR3: CASSPFTRPEAFF. DNA of the CDR3: TGTGCCAGCAGTCCGTTCACACGCCCTGAAGCTTTCTTT.

The V and J genes are TRBV4-1 and TRBJ2-3; 7 nucleotides align to TRBD2. The V gene's germline CDR1 is MGHRA and CDR2 YSYEKL. Trimming cost V 1 base and J 0 bases; bases outside gene matches: 7. The length of the CDR3 is 17 residues. CDR3 amino acids: CASSQGFSGLSTDTQYF. In DNA, the CDR3 is TGCGCCAGCAGCCAAGGTTTTAGCGGGCTAAGCACAGATACGCAGTATTTT.

This clone has only one observation. The chain links TRBV30 to TRBJ2-4; a possible D gene is TRBD1 (6 bases). Trimming took off 5 bases at V and 11 bases at J, with 19 bases between the two ends. CDR1 is GTSNPN, CDR2 SVGIG, per germline (reference sequence). This CDR3 region has 13 residues. Written as DNA, the CDR3 is TGTGCCTGGGGTACAGGGAAGGCCAAGCTTCAGTACTTC. Translating it yields CAWGTGKAKLQYF.

The gene calls are TRBV29-1 and TRBJ2-5; perhaps TRBD2 as D (6 bases). Germline assignment: CDR1 SQVTM and CDR2 ANQGSEA. The CDR3 consists of 15 residues. Trimming pared 4 bases from V and 5 bases from J, leaving 20 bases between. CDR3 region: CSVVIPYGGQETQYF. CDR3 in DNA: TGCAGCGTTGTAATCCCATACGGGGGTCAGGAGACCCAGTACTTC.

The J gene is TRBJ2-2, the V gene TRBV19; 8 positions match TRBD2. V shed 7 bases and J 0 bases; nucleotides not matched to a gene: 10. CDR3 size: 17 residues. Germline values: CDR1 LNHDA, CDR2 SQIVND (reference sequence). The CDR3 loop is CASNFKRGGPNTGELFF. CDR3 DNA sequence: TGTGCCAGTAACTTCAAACGGGGGGGGCCGAACACCGGGGAGCTGTTTTTT.

The chain employs TRBV2 and TRBJ2-7, with a tentative D call TRBD2 (5 bases). The germline V gene has CDR1 SNHLY and CDR2 FYNNEI. Trimming left V 6 bases short and J 1 base short, with 10 bases between. CDR3 size: 13 residues. The CDR3 DNA reads TGTGCCAGCAGAGTGGACTGGTCCTACGAGCAGTACTTC. It specifies CASRVDWSYEQYF.

J is TRBJ2-7 and V is TRBV4-1; TRBD2 matches at 7 bases. Germline lookup yields CDR1 MGHRA and CDR2 YSYEKL. The J segment lost 1 base and the V segment lost 3 bases, leaving 9 bases of the junction unmatched. The CDR3 sequence is 16 residues long. The CDR3 loop reads CASSQASGKGSYEQYF. In DNA form, the CDR3 reads TGCGCCAGCAGCCAGGCGAGCGGGAAGGGATCCTACGAGCAGTACTTC.